One and the same sample provided the 27 T cell receptor beta chains below, sequenced in a study of CD4+ T cells in melanoma. Measured with immunoSEQ multiplex PCR; TCRdb has only the in-frame clones, and not every one. The sample records some 120,000 clones, 80% to 95% being singletons. The sample was peripheral blood. These receptors came from a human donor with melanoma.

CDR3 protein: CASSQGIGRTSTDTQYF. The CDR3 DNA reads as TGCGCCAGCAGCCAAGGGATCGGACGGACGAGCACAGATACGCAGTATTTT. This chain links TRBV4-3 with TRBJ2-3; no reliable D call. Trimming left V 1 base short and J 0 bases short, with 14 bases between. The CDR3 is made up of 17 amino acids. The V gene's germline CDR1 is LGHNA and CDR2 YSLEER.

The genes are TRBV9 and TRBJ2-3; no clear D gene. The CDR3 is made up of 13 amino acids. The germline gives CDR1 SGDLS, CDR2 YYNGEE. V was pared by 0 bases and J by 2 bases, with 4 bases between. The CDR3 loop is CASSVVTTDTQYF. CDR3 nucleotide sequence: TGTGCCAGCAGCGTAGTCACCACAGATACGCAGTATTTT.

V gene TRBV28 combines with J gene TRBJ2-1; tentatively, D is TRBD1 (6 bases). V lost 6 bases to trimming and J lost 4 bases, with 16 bases between them. Per germline, CDR1 MDHEN and CDR2 SYDVKM. The CDR3 is 15 amino acids. CDR3 sequence reads: CASSPLGAGYNEQFF. The CDR3 nucleotides read TGTGCCAGCAGCCCCCTGGGGGCAGGGTACAATGAGCAGTTCTTC.

The genes are TRBV7-3 and TRBJ2-3, with TRBD2 matching 10 bases. CDR3 length: 15 residues. The junction had 8 bases not matched to a gene; V was cut back by 5 bases and J by 6 bases. Germline CDR1 is SGHTA and CDR2 is FQGTGA. This CDR3 is CASSARAGGDDTQYF. The CDR3 DNA is TGTGCCAGCAGCGCACGAGCGGGGGGGGACGATACGCAGTATTTT.

The gene calls are TRBV6-5 and TRBJ2-5; D might be TRBD1 (6 bases). Germline V gene sequence: CDR1 MNHEY, CDR2 SVGAGI. This CDR3 region has 14 residues. Between the trimmed V and J ends, which lost 2 bases and 2 bases, there was a span of 9 bases. The CDR3 region has the DNA TGTGCCAGCAGTTACGACAGGATTCAAGAGACCCAGTACTTC. This encodes CASSYDRIQETQYF.

This clone appeared a single time. The chain uses TRBV4-1 and TRBJ2-7; 8 positions match TRBD2. CDR3 length: 14 residues. Trimming cost V 1 base and J 5 bases; bases outside gene matches: 4. Germline V gene lookup returns CDR1 MGHRA and CDR2 YSYEKL. The chain's CDR3 is CASSQGYSGDEQYF. In DNA, the CDR3 is TGCGCCAGCAGCCAAGGTTATAGCGGGGACGAGCAGTACTTC.

A single count supports this clone. The chain combines TRBV2 with TRBJ2-5; a possible D gene is TRBD2 (5 bases). Germline-derived CDR1 and CDR2 are SNHLY and FYNNEI. Between the trimmed V and J ends, which lost 4 bases and 5 bases, there was a span of 17 bases. This CDR3 has 15 residues. The CDR3 nucleotides are TGTGCCAGCAGTGCCGGACCCAGCCCGGGGGAGACCCAGTACTTC. Its translation: CASSAGPSPGETQYF.

This rearrangement joins TRBV11-1 to TRBJ2-2; TRBD1 is a possible D gene (6 bases). Germline assignment: CDR1 SGHAT and CDR2 FQDESV (reference sequence). This CDR3 has 18 residues. V was clipped by 1 base and J by 1 base, with 16 bases between them. For the CDR3, the DNA is TGTGCCAGCAGCTTAGTTTCCCCGGGACAATTGAACACCGGGGAGCTGTTTTTT. Protein sequence: CASSLVSPGQLNTGELFF.

CDR3 amino acids: CASEQDLRGSPLHF. The CDR3 DNA follows: TGTGCCAGCGAACAGGATCTGCGAGGTTCACCCCTCCACTTT. This chain uses TRBV2 with TRBJ1-6; D is possibly TRBD1 (5 bases). Trimming shortened V by 8 bases and J by 9 bases, and 17 bases separated the two germline ends. Germline V lookup: CDR1 SNHLY, CDR2 FYNNEI. The CDR3 is 14 residues long. Looking up the rest from reference TRBV2 and TRBJ1-6 gives the full variable domain: EPEVTQTPSHQVTQMGQEVILRCVPISNHLYFYWYRQILGQKVEFLVSFYNNEISEKSEIFDDQFSVERPDGSNFTLKIRSTKLEDSAMYFCASEQDLRGSPLHFGNGTRLTVT.

V is TRBV5-1 and J is TRBJ2-5, with 8 bases lining up with TRBD2. The V gene's germline CDR1 is SGHRS and CDR2 YFSETQ. This CDR3 spans 14 amino acids. CDR3: CASGGSLSEETQYF. In DNA form, the CDR3 reads TGCGCTTCGGGAGGGTCTTTATCAGAAGAGACCCAGTACTTC.

J is TRBJ2-3 and V is TRBV9, with 9 bases that match TRBD1. The CDR3 is 17 amino acids. Germline CDR1 reads SGDLS; CDR2 reads YYNGEE. V lost 0 bases to trimming and J lost 8 bases; unmatched junction nucleotides: 13. The CDR3 protein is CASSVEDRGVGLGTQYF. In nucleotides, the CDR3 is TGTGCCAGCAGCGTAGAGGACAGGGGAGTCGGTTTAGGTACGCAGTATTTT. Filled out from reference TRBV9 and TRBJ2-3, the complete variable domain reads DSGVTQTPKHLITATGQRVTLRCSPRSGDLSVYWYQQSLDQGLQFLIQYYNGEERAKGNILERFSAQQFPDLHSELNLSSLELGDSALYFCASSVEDRGVGLGTQYFGPGTRLTVL.

V gene TRBV11-1 combines with J gene TRBJ2-1; D is ambiguous. V shed 1 base and J shed 8 bases, with 15 bases lying between them. Per the germline V gene, CDR1 is SGHAT and CDR2 is FQDESV (reference sequence). The CDR3 extends over 15 amino acids. In nucleotides, the CDR3 is TGTGCCAGCAGCTTAGGCACGGAGTCGGAGTATGAGCAGTTCTTC. Translated: CASSLGTESEYEQFF.

This clone appeared a single time. The chain couples TRBV15 to TRBJ1-5, with D possibly TRBD1 on 6 matching bases. From germline, CDR1 is LNHNV and CDR2 YYDKDF (reference sequence). The CDR3 runs to 16 residues. V lost 3 bases and J lost 6, with 18 bases in between. The CDR3 protein is CATSRGGGGRGQPQHF. The CDR3 bases are TGTGCCACCAGCAGGGGAGGGGGGGGGCGCGGTCAGCCCCAGCATTTT.

The V gene is TRBV15, the J gene TRBJ2-3; 10 positions agree with TRBD2. CDR1 and CDR2 (germline): LNHNV, YYDKDF (reference sequence). The J segment lost 6 bases and the V segment lost 2 bases, leaving 11 bases of the junction unmatched. CDR3 length equals 17 residues. For the CDR3, the DNA is TGTGCCACCAGCAGATGGGGACTAGCGCTCGGCGGGGATACGCAGTATTTT. This codes for CATSRWGLALGGDTQYF. Full variable domain (rest looked up from reference TRBV15 and TRBJ2-3): DAMVIQNPRYQVTQFGKPVTLSCSQTLNHNVMYWYQQKSSQAPKLLFHYYDKDFNNEADTPDNFQSRRPNTSFCFLDIRSPGLGDTAMYLCATSRWGLALGGDTQYFGPGTRLTVL.

This chain links TRBV5-1 with TRBJ2-2; 11 nucleotides line up with TRBD1. Germline CDR1 and CDR2: SGHRS and YFSETQ. CDR3 length: 16 residues. V lost 3 bases and J lost 5; bases outside the gene matches: 6. CDR3 amino acids: CASSWAGQGATGELFF. The DNA for the CDR3 is TGCGCCAGCAGCTGGGCCGGACAGGGGGCGACCGGGGAGCTGTTTTTT.

The V call is TRBV19, the J call TRBJ2-3; 9 bases map to TRBD2. Per the germline V gene, CDR1 is LNHDA and CDR2 is SQIVND (reference sequence). V lost 4 bases, J lost 6 bases, and 11 bases stayed unmatched. The CDR3 sequence is 16 residues long. CDR3 DNA: TGTGCCAGTAGTACCCCATTTGCGGGGGGGTCGGATACGCAGTATTTT. Protein product: CASSTPFAGGSDTQYF.

The chain joins TRBV9 to TRBJ1-1; the D gene is possibly TRBD1 (5 bases). Germline CDR1 is SGDLS and CDR2 is YYNGEE. This CDR3 spans 13 amino acids. V was pared by 0 bases and J by 11 bases, with 14 bases between. CDR3 sequence: CASSVEPFRDAFF. CDR3 DNA: TGTGCCAGCAGCGTAGAGCCGTTCCGGGACGCTTTCTTT.

The chain uses TRBV6-5 and TRBJ2-1; 9 bases agree with TRBD1. Trimming removed 5 bases from V and 8 bases from J; junction bases left unmatched: 4. CDR3 length equals 13 residues. CDR1 MNHEY and CDR2 SVGAGI come from the germline V gene. The CDR3 loop is CASSPGTGYEQFF. In DNA form, the CDR3 reads TGTGCCAGCAGTCCCGGGACAGGGTATGAGCAGTTCTTC.

This chain links TRBV2 with TRBJ2-3; 9 bases align to TRBD2. This CDR3 has 15 amino acids. Trimming cost V 6 bases and J 4 bases; bases outside gene matches: 8. The germline CDR1 and CDR2 sequences are SNHLY and FYNNEI. Written as DNA, the CDR3 is TGTGCCAGCAGATGGACTAGCGCCACGCCAGATACGCAGTATTTT. Translated: CASRWTSATPDTQYF.

The rearrangement uses TRBV27 and TRBJ2-5; 14 bases are a match to TRBD2. Germline V gene lookup returns CDR1 MNHEY and CDR2 SMNVEV (reference sequence). Trimming removed 0 bases from V and 7 bases from J; junction bases left unmatched: 7. The CDR3 consists of 17 residues. CDR3 in DNA: TGTGCCAGCAGTTTATCCGTAGGGACTAGCGGGAGTGGGACCCAGTACTTC. It is translated as CASSLSVGTSGSGTQYF.

This sequence joins TRBV7-3 and TRBJ2-5; D is unresolved. The CDR3 sequence is 13 residues long. Per germline, CDR1 SGHTA and CDR2 FQGTGA. V was pared by 3 bases and J by 2 bases, with 7 bases between. The CDR3, as DNA: TGTGCCAGCAGCTTTCAGGCGCAAGAGACCCAGTACTTC. This translates into CASSFQAQETQYF.

The CDR3 loop is CASRPRGFHEQYF. CDR3 coding DNA: TGTGCCAGCAGACCCAGGGGGTTCCACGAGCAGTACTTC. This chain links TRBV27 with TRBJ2-7; 7 nucleotides agree with TRBD1. CDR3 length: 13 amino acids. Looked up from germline, CDR1 is MNHEY and CDR2 is SMNVEV (reference sequence). The J segment lost 5 bases and the V segment lost 6 bases, leaving 7 bases of the junction unmatched.

V is TRBV9 and J is TRBJ2-7; 9 positions agree with TRBD1. Germline-derived CDR1 and CDR2 are SGDLS and YYNGEE. J lost 6 bases, V lost 3 bases, and 7 bases had no gene match. The CDR3 consists of 14 residues. CDR3 DNA: TGTGCCAGCAGCGGCCCCGGGACAGGGACCGAGCAGTACTTC. The encoded protein is CASSGPGTGTEQYF. The variable domain in full, with the rest retrieved from reference TRBV9 and TRBJ2-7, is DSGVTQTPKHLITATGQRVTLRCSPRSGDLSVYWYQQSLDQGLQFLIQYYNGEERAKGNILERFSAQQFPDLHSELNLSSLELGDSALYFCASSGPGTGTEQYFGPGTRLTVT.

This clone was detected a few times. The rearrangement uses TRBV19 and TRBJ1-5; D perhaps matches TRBD1 (6 bases). The CDR3 totals 15 residues. From germline, CDR1 is LNHDA and CDR2 SQIVND (reference sequence). V shed 3 bases and J shed 3 bases, with 12 bases lying between them. The CDR3 protein is CASSIKTGSNQPQHF. In DNA, the CDR3 is TGTGCCAGTAGTATTAAAACAGGGTCCAATCAGCCCCAGCATTTT.

The V call is TRBV28, the J call TRBJ1-1; maybe TRBD1 (6 bases). The V end lost 5 bases, the J end lost 5 bases, and 18 bases lay between the germline ends. Per germline, CDR1 MDHEN and CDR2 SYDVKM. The CDR3 is made up of 15 amino acids. The CDR3: CASSPTTGRGTEAFF. The CDR3, as DNA: TGTGCCAGCAGTCCCACGACAGGTAGAGGAACTGAAGCTTTCTTT.

This clone was detected a few times. The chain links TRBV7-2 to TRBJ2-7, with D perhaps being TRBD1 or TRBD2 (5 bases each). The V end lost 7 bases, the J end lost 4 bases, and 11 bases lay between the germline ends. The CDR3 totals 12 residues. Germline V gene lookup returns CDR1 SGHTA and CDR2 FQGNSA. In DNA form, the CDR3 reads TGTGCCAGCACCAGGGACGTTTACGAGCAGTACTTC. Its translation: CASTRDVYEQYF.

The rearrangement links TRBV7-2 to TRBJ2-2; no firm D call. The CDR3 loop spans 12 amino acids. CDR1 SGHTA and CDR2 FQGNSA come from the germline V gene. Trimming took off 3 bases at V and 6 bases at J, with 5 bases between the two ends. Written as DNA, the CDR3 is TGTGCCAGCAGCTTCACAGCCGGGGAGCTGTTTTTT. Protein product: CASSFTAGELFF.